This TCR beta chain was retrieved from a study of monozygotic twins with inflammatory bowel disease. The CDR3 contains 15 residues. In germline, CDR1 is LNHDA, CDR2 SQIVND (reference sequence). On this clonotype itself: Its antigen remains unidentified.

Study outcomes and limitations: Patients got different immunosuppressive treatments, which may have made their repertoires more variable.

TCRdb re-called the 5' RACE reads and gives one entry per CDR3 protein, without DNA. Its table records over 90,000 distinct CDR3 sequences. Sequencing was done on a sample of blood. This chain connects TRBV19 to TRBJ2-6. The receptor's source is a human donor with ulcerative colitis or Crohn's disease, or a healthy co-twin of an affected twin (not recorded which). CDR3 residues: CASSLQPSGANVLTF.